This TCR beta chain was observed in a study of T cell responses to AZD1222 COVID-19 vaccine. Study-level information: The study pooled second doses at about 4 or about 12 weeks. Study outcomes and limitations: Baseline seropositivity occurred in only a handful of AZD1222 recipients. Two AZD1222 doses significantly raised spike-specific TCR breadth and depth over controls. Donors were chiefly white British, with a greater number of females, and clonal diversity was perhaps underestimated.

The table came from immunoSEQ multiplex PCR; TCRdb's copy has only in-frame clones and leaves some out. The sample lists 150,000 or so clones; 91% were seen once. Details on this clone: Its matching antigen is unknown.

V was clipped by 8 bases and J by 0 bases, with 11 bases between them. The CDR3 contains 13 residues. The germline CDR1 and CDR2 sequences are MDHEN and SYDVKM. V gene TRBV28 combines with J gene TRBJ2-7; D ambiguous. The material was peripheral blood, obtained on day 0 of AZD1222 vaccination. This TCR was recovered from an adult in good health. The CDR3 nucleotides are TGTGCCAGCGGCGCACTCCTCTCCTACGAGCAGTACTTC. It is translated as CASGALLSYEQYF.